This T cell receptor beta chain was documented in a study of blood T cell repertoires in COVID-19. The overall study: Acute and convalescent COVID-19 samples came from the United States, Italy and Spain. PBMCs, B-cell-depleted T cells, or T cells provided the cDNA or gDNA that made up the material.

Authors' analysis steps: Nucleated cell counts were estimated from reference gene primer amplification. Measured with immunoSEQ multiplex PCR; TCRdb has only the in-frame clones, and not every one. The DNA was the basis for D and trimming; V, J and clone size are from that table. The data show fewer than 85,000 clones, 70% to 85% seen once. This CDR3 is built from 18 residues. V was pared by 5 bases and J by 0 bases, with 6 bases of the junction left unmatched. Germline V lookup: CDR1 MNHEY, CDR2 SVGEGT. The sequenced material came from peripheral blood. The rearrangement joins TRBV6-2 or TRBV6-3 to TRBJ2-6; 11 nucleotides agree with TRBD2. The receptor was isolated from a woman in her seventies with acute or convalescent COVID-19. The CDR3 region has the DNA TGTGCCAGCAGTGACCCCGGGACTAGCGGCTCTGGGGCCAACGTCCTGACTTTC. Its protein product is CASSDPGTSGSGANVLTF.